Reported below is one T cell receptor beta chain. Its matching antigen is unknown. The data originate from a study of cytomegalovirus exposure and HLA in healthy donors. General study results and limits: Later on, an analysis tied approximately 17,000 TCR beta sequences to HLA alleles at 0.05 false discovery rate. It was reported that TCR beta sequences correctly inferred the HLA-A and HLA-B alleles for most subjects. A later analysis reportedly identified an Asian-associated ancestry cluster as carrying fewer N-insertions than the approximately 670-donor mean.

The PCR contained 60 Vbeta and 13 Jbeta primers. Sequenced by immunoSEQ multiplex PCR; TCRdb stores in-frame clones only, minus some. The sample holds roughly 130,000 clones, roughly 77% seen once. V lost 6 bases to trimming and J lost 3 bases; unmatched junction nucleotides: 4. CDR1 and CDR2 from the germline V gene are SGHTA and FQGTGA. The CDR3 runs to 14 residues. This clonotype originated in a man aged 25-40 years in good health and CMV-seronegative. The sequenced material came from PBMCs. The chain employs TRBV7-3 and TRBJ1-1, with 10 positions matching TRBD1. CDR3 amino acids: CASSRQGADTEAFF. The CDR3 DNA reads as TGTGCCAGCAGTAGACAGGGGGCAGACACTGAAGCTTTCTTT.